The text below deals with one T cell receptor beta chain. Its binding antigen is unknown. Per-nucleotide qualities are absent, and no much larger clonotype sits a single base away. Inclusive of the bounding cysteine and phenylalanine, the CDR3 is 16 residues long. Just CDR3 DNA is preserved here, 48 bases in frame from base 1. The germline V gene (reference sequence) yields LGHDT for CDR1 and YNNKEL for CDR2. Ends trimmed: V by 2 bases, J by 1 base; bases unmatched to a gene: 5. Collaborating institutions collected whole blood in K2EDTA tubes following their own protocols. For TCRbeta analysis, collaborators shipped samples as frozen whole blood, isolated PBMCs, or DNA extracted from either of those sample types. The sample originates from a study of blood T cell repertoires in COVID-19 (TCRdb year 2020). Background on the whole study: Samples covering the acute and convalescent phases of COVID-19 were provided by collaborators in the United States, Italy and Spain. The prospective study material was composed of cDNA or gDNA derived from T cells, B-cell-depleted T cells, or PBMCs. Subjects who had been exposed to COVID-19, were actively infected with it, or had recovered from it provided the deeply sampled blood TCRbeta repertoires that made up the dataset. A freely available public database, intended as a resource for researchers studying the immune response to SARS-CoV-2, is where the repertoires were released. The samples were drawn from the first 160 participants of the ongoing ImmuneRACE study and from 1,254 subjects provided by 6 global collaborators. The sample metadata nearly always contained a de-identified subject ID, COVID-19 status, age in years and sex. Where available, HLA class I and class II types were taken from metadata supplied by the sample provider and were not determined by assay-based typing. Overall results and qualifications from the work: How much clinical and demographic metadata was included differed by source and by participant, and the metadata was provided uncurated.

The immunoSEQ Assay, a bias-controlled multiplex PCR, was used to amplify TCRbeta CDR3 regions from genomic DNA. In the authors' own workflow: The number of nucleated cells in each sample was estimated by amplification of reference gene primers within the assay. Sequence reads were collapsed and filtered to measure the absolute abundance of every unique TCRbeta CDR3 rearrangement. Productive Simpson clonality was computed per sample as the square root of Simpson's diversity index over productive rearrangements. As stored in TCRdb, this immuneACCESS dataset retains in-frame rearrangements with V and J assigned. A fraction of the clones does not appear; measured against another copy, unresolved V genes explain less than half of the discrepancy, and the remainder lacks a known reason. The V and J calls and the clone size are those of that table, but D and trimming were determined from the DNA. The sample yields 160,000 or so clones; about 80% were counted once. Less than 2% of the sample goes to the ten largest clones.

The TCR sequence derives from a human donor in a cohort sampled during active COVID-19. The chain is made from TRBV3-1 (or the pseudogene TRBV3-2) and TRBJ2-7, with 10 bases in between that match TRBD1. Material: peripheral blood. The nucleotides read TGTGCCAGCAGCCAACGGACAGGGGGGAGGTCCTACGAGCAGTACTTC. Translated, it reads CASSQRTGGRSYEQYF.